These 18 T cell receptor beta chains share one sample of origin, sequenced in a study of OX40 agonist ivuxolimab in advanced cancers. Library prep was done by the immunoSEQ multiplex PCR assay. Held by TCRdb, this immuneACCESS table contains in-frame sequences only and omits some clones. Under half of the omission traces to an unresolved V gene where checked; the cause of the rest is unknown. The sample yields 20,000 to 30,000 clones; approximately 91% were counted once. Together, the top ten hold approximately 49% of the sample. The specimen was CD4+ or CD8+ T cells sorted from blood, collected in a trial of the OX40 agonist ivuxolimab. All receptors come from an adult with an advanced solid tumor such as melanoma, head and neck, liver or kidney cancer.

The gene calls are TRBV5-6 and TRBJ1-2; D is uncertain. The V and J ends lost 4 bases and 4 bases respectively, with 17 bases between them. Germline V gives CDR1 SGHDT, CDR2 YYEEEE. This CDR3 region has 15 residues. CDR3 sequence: CASSKTHQVGYGYTF. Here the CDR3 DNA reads TGTGCCAGCAGCAAAACTCACCAGGTGGGCTATGGCTACACCTTC.

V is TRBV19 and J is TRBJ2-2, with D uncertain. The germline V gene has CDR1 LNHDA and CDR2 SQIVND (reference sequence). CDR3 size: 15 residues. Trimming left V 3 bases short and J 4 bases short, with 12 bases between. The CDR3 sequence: CASSIESPVTGELFF. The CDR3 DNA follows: TGTGCCAGTAGTATTGAGTCCCCGGTCACCGGGGAGCTGTTTTTT.

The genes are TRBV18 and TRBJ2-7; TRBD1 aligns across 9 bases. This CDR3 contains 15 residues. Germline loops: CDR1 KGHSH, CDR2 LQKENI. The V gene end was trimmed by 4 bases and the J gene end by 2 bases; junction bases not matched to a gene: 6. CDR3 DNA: TGTGCCAGCTCACTGGGGACAGGGATTACCTACGAGCAGTACTTC. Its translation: CASSLGTGITYEQYF.

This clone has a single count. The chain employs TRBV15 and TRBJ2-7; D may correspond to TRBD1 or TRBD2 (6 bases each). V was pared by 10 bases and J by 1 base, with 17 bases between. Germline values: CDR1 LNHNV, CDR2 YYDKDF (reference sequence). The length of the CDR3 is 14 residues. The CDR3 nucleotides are TGTGCCAGTTTGGAGGGGGACCCTTCCTACGAGCAGTACTTC. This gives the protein CASLEGDPSYEQYF. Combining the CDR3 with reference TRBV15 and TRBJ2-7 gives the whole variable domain DAMVIQNPRYQVTQFGKPVTLSCSQTLNHNVMYWYQQKSSQAPKLLFHYYDKDFNNEADTPDNFQSRRPNTSFCFLDIRSPGLGDTAMYLCASLEGDPSYEQYFGPGTRLTVT.

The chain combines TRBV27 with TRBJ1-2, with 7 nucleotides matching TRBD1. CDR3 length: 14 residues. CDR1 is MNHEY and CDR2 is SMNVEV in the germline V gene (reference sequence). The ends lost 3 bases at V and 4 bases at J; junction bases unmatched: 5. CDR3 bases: TGTGCCAGCAGTTTTGGAGGGGGCGGCTATGGCTACACCTTC. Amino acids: CASSFGGGGYGYTF.

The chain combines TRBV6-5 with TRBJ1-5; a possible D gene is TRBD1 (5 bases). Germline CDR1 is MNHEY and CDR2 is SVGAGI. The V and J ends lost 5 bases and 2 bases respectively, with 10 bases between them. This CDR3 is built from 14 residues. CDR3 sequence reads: CASSPGLGNQPQHF. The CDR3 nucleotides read TGTGCCAGCAGTCCGGGGCTGGGCAATCAGCCCCAGCATTTT.

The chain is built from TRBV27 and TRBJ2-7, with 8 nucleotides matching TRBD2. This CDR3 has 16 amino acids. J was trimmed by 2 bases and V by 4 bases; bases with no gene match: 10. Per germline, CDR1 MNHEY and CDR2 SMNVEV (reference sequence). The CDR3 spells CASSYSSSGAAYEQYF. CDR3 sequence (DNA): TGTGCCAGCAGTTACTCGAGTAGCGGGGCCGCCTACGAGCAGTACTTC.

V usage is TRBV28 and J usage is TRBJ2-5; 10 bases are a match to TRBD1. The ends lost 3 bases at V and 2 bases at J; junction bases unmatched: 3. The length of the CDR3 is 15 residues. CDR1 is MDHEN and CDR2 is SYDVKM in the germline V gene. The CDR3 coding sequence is TGTGCCAGCAGTTTTGGGGACAGGGGACAAGAGACCCAGTACTTC. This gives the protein CASSFGDRGQETQYF.

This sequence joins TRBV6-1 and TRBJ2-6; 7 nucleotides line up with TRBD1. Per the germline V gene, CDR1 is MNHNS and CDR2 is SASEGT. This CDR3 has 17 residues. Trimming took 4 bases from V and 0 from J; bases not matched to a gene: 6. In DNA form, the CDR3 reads TGTGCCAGCAGTGCCCCGGGACAGCACTCTGGGGCCAACGTCCTGACTTTC. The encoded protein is CASSAPGQHSGANVLTF.

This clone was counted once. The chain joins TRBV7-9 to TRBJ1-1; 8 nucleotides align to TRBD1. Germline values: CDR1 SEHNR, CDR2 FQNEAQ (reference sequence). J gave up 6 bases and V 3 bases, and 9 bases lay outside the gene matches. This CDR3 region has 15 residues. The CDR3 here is CASSFSGGANAEAFF. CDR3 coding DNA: TGTGCCAGCAGCTTCTCAGGGGGCGCAAACGCTGAAGCTTTCTTT.

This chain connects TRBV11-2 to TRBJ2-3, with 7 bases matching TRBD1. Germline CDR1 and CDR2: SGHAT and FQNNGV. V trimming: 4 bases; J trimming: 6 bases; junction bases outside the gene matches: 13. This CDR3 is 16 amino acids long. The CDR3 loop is CASSYRPLRDSDTQYF. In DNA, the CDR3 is TGTGCCAGCAGCTATCGCCCCCTCCGGGACAGCGATACGCAGTATTTT.

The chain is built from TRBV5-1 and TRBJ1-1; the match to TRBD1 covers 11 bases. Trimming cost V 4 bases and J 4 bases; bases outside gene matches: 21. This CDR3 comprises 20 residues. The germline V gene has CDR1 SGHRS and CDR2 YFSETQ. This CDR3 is CASSRNRTGGAKSWATEAFF. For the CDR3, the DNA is TGCGCCAGCAGCCGGAACAGGACAGGGGGCGCAAAGTCGTGGGCCACTGAAGCTTTCTTT.

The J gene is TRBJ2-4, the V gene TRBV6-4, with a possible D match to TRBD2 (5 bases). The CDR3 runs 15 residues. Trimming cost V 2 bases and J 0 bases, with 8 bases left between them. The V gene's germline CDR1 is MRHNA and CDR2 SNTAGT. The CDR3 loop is CASSDKRKAKNIQYF. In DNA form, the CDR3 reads TGTGCCAGCAGTGACAAGCGGAAAGCCAAAAACATTCAGTACTTC.

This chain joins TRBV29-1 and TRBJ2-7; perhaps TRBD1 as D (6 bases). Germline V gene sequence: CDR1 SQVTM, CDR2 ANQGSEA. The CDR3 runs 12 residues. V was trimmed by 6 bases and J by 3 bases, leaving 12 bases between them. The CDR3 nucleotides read TGCAGCGTGGGGCCACAGGGCTACGAGCAGTACTTC. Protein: CSVGPQGYEQYF.

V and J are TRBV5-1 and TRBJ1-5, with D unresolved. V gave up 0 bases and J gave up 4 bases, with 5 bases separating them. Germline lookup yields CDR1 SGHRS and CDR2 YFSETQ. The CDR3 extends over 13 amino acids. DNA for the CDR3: TGCGCCAGCAGCTTGGATGTGAATCAGCCCCAGCATTTT. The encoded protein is CASSLDVNQPQHF.

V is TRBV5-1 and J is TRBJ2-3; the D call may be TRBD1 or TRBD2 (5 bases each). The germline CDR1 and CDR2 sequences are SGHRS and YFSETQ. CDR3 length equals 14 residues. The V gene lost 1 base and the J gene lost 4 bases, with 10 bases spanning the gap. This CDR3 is CASSLIRDPDTQYF. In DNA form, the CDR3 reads TGCGCCAGCAGCTTGATCCGGGACCCAGATACGCAGTATTTT.

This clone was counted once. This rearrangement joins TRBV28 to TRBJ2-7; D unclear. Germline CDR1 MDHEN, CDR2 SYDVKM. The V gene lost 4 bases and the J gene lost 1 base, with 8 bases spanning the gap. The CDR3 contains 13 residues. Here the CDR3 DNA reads TGTGCCAGCAGTTCGACTGATTCCTACGAGCAGTACTTC. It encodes CASSSTDSYEQYF.

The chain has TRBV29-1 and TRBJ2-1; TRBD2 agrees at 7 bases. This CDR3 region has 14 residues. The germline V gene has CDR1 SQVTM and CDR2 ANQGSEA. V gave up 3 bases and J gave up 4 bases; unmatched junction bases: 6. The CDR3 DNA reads TGCAGCGTTGAGGGGGGGAGTACTTACAATGAGCAGTTCTTC. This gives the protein CSVEGGSTYNEQFF.